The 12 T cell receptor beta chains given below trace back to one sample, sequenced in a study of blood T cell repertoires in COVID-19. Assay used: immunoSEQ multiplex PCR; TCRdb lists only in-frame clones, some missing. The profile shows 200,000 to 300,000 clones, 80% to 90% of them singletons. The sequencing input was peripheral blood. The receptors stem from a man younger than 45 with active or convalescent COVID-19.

CDR3 region: CASSMAAGANVLTF. The CDR3 nucleotides read TGTGCCAGTAGTATGGCTGCTGGGGCCAACGTCCTGACTTTC. The V and J genes are TRBV19 and TRBJ2-6; D is undetermined. Germline loops: CDR1 LNHDA, CDR2 SQIVND (reference sequence). Between the trimmed V and J ends, which lost 3 bases and 2 bases, there was a span of 5 bases. This CDR3 has 14 residues.

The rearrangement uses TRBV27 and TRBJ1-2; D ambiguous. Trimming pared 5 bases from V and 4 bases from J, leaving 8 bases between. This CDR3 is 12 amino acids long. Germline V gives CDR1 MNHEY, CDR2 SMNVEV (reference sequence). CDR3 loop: CASSRPGYGYTF. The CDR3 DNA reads TGTGCCAGCAGTCGGCCGGGCTATGGCTACACCTTC.

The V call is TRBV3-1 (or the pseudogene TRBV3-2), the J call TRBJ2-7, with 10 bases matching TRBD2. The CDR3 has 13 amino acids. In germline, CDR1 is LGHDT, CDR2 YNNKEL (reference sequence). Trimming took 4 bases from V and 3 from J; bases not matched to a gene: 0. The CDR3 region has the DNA TGTGCCAGCAGCCGGACTAGCGGCTACGAGCAGTACTTC. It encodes CASSRTSGYEQYF.

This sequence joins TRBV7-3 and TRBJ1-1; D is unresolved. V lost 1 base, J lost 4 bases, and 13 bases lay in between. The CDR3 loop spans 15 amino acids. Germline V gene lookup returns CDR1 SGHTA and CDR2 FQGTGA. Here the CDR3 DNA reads TGTGCCAGCAGCTTAAAGATGGGAGGGTCCACTGAAGCTTTCTTT. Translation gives CASSLKMGGSTEAFF.

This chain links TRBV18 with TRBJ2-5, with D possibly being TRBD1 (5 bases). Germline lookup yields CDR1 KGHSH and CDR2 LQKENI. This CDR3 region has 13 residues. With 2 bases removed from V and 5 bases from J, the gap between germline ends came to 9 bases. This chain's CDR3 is CASSPGHGETQYF. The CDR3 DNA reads TGTGCCAGCTCACCAGGACATGGGGAGACCCAGTACTTC.

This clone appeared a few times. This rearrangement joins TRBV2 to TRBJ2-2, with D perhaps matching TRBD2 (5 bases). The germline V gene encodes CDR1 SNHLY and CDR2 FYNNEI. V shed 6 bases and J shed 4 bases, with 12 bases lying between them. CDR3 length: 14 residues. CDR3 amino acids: CASSMDSFTGELFF. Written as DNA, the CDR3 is TGTGCCAGCAGCATGGACTCATTCACCGGGGAGCTGTTTTTT.

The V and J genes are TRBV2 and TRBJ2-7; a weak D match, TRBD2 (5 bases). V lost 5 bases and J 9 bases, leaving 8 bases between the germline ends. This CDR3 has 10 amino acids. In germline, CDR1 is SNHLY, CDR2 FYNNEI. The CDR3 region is CASSPSGQYF. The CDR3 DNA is TGTGCCAGCAGTCCCAGCGGGCAGTACTTC. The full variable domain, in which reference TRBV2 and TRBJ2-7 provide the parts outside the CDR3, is EPEVTQTPSHQVTQMGQEVILRCVPISNHLYFYWYRQILGQKVEFLVSFYNNEISEKSEIFDDQFSVERPDGSNFTLKIRSTKLEDSAMYFCASSPSGQYFGPGTRLTVT.

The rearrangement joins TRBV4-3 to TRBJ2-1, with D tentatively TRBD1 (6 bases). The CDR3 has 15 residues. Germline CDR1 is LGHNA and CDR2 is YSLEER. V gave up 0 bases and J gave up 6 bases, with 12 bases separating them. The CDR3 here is CASSQDRTGTNEQFF. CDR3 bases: TGCGCCAGCAGCCAAGATCGAACAGGGACCAATGAGCAGTTCTTC.

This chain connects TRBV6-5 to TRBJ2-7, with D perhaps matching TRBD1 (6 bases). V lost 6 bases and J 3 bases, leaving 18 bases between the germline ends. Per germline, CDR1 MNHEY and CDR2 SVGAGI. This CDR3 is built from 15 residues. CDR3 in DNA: TGTGCCAGCAGCCAGACAGGTGGAGCGATCTACGAGCAGTACTTC. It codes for CASSQTGGAIYEQYF.

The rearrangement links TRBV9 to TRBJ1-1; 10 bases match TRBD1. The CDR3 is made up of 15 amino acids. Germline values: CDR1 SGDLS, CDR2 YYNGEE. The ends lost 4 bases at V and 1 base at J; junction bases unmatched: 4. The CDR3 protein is CASSSRQGANTEAFF. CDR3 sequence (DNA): TGTGCCAGCAGCTCACGACAGGGGGCGAACACTGAAGCTTTCTTT. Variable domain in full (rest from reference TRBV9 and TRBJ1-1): DSGVTQTPKHLITATGQRVTLRCSPRSGDLSVYWYQQSLDQGLQFLIQYYNGEERAKGNILERFSAQQFPDLHSELNLSSLELGDSALYFCASSSRQGANTEAFFGQGTRLTVV.

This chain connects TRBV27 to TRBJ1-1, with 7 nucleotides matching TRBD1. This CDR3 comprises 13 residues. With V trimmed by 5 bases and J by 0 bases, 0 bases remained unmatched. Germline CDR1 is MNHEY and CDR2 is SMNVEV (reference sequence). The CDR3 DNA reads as TGTGCCAGCAGTGGACAGGTGAACACTGAAGCTTTCTTT. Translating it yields CASSGQVNTEAFF.

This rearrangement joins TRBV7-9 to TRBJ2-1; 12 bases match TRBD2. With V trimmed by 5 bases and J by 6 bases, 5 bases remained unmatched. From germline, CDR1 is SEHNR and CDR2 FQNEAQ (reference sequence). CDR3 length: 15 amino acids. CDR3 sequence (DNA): TGTGCCAGCAGCCCATCTAGCGGGGGGGTCAATGAGCAGTTCTTC. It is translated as CASSPSSGGVNEQFF.